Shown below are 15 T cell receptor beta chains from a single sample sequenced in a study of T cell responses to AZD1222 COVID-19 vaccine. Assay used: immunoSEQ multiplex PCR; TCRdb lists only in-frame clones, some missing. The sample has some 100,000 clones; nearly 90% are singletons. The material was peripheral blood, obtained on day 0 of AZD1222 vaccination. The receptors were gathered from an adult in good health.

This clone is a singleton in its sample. The CDR3 reads CASSAGASDDSDTQYF. The CDR3 DNA sequence: TGTGCCAGCAGCGCGGGGGCTAGTGATGACTCAGATACGCAGTATTTT. The chain has TRBV9 and TRBJ2-3; D is perhaps TRBD1 or TRBD2 (6 bases each). V gave up 3 bases and J gave up 4 bases, with 18 bases separating them. CDR1 is SGDLS and CDR2 is YYNGEE in the germline V gene. The CDR3 extends over 16 amino acids.

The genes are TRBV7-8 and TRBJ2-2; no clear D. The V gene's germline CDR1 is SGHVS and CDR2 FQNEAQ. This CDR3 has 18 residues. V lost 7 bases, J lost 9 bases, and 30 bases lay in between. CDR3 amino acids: CASTSLESGLIPPRELFF. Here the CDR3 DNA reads TGTGCCAGCACGAGCTTAGAGTCTGGTTTAATCCCACCCAGGGAGCTGTTTTTT. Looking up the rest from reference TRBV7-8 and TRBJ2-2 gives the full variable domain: GAGVSQSPRYKVAKRGQDVALRCDPISGHVSLFWYQQALGQGPEFLTYFQNEAQLDKSGLPSDRFFAERPEGSVSTLKIQRTQQEDSAVYLCASTSLESGLIPPRELFFGEGSRLTVL.

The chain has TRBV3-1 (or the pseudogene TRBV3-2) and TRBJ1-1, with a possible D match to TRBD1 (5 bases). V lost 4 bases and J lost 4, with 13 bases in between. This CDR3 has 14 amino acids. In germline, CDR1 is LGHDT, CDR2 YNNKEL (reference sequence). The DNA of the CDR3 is TGTGCCAGCAGCCCCTCTACAGGCCTCACTGAAGCTTTCTTT. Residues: CASSPSTGLTEAFF.

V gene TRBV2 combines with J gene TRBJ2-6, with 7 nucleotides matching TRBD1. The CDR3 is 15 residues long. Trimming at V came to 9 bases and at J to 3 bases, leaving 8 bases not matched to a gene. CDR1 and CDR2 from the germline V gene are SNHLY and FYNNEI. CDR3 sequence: CASPADRDGANVLTF. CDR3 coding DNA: TGTGCCAGTCCAGCCGACAGGGATGGGGCCAACGTCCTGACTTTC.

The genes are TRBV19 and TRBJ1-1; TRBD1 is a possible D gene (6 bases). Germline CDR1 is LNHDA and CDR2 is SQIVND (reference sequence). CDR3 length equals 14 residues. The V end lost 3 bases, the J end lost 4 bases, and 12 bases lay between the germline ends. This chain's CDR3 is CASSMQGSRTEAFF. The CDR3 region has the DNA TGTGCCAGTAGTATGCAGGGGTCTCGCACTGAAGCTTTCTTT.

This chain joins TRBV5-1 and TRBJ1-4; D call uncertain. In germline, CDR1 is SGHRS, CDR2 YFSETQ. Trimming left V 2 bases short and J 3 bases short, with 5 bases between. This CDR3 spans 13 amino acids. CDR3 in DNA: TGCGCCAGCAGCTTTAATGCTAATGAAAAACTGTTTTTT. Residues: CASSFNANEKLFF.

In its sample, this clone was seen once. The CDR3 DNA reads TGTGCCAGCAGCTTAATCCAGGGGGATTCACCCCTCCACTTT. Amino acid sequence: CASSLIQGDSPLHF. This chain connects TRBV7-8 to TRBJ1-6, with 7 bases lining up with TRBD1. V lost 2 bases to trimming and J lost 8 bases; unmatched junction nucleotides: 3. CDR1 and CDR2 from the germline V gene are SGHVS and FQNEAQ. This CDR3 is 14 amino acids long.

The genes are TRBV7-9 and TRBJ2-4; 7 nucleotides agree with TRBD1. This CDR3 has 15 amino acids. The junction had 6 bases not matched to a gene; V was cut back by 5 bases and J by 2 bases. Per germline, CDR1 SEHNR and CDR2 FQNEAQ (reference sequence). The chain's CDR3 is CASSNSQGSKNIQYF. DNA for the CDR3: TGTGCCAGCAGCAATTCACAGGGGTCCAAAAACATTCAGTACTTC.

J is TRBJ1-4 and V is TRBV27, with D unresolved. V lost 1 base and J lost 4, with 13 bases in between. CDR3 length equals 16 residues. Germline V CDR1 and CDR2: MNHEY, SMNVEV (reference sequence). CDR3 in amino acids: CASSLYSREVNEKLFF. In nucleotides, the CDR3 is TGTGCCAGCAGTTTATATTCTAGGGAGGTTAATGAAAAACTGTTTTTT.

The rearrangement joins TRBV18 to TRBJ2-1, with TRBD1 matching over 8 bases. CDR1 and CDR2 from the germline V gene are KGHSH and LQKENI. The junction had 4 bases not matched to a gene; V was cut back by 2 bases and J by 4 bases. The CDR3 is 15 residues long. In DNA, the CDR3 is TGTGCCAGCTCACCAAAGGACAGGGTTTACAATGAGCAGTTCTTC. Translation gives CASSPKDRVYNEQFF.

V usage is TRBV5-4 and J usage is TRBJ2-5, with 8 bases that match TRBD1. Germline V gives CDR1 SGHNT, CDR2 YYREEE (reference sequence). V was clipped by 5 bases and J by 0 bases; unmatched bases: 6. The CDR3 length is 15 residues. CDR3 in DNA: TGTGCCAGCAGTTCGACAGGGGCCTACCAAGAGACCCAGTACTTC. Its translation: CASSSTGAYQETQYF. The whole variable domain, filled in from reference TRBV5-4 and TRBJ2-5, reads ETGVTQSPTHLIKTRGQQVTLRCSSQSGHNTVSWYQQALGQGPQFIFQYYREEENGRGNFPPRFSGLQFPNYSSELNVNALELDDSALYLCASSSTGAYQETQYFGPGTRLLVL.

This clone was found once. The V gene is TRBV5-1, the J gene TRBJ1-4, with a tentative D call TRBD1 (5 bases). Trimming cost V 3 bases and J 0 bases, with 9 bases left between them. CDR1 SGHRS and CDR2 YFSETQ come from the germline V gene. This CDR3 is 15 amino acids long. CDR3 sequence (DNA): TGCGCCAGCAGCTCAGGGCCAGCAACTAATGAAAAACTGTTTTTT. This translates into CASSSGPATNEKLFF.

This CDR3 reads CASSPTGLLTEAFF. In nucleotides, the CDR3 is TGTGCCAGCAGCCCAACAGGGCTCCTCACTGAAGCTTTCTTT. V gene TRBV7-9 combines with J gene TRBJ1-1, with D maybe TRBD1 (6 bases). The V gene's germline CDR1 is SEHNR and CDR2 FQNEAQ (reference sequence). Between the trimmed V and J ends, which lost 5 bases and 4 bases, there was a span of 14 bases. This CDR3 has 14 amino acids.

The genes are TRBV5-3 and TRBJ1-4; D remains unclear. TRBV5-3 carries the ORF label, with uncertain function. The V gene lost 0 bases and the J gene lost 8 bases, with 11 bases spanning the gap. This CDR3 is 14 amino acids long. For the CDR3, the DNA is TGTGCCAGAAGCTTGGACCACGGGAGGGAAAAACTGTTTTTT. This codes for CARSLDHGREKLFF.

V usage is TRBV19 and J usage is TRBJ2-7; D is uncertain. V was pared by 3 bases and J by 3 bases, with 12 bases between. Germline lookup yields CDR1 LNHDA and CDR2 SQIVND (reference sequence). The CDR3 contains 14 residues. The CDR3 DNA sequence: TGTGCCAGTAGTATGGATCGCGACCTCTACGAGCAGTACTTC. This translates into CASSMDRDLYEQYF. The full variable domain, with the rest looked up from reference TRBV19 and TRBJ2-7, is DGGITQSPKYLFRKEGQNVTLSCEQNLNHDAMYWYRQDPGQGLRLIYYSQIVNDFQKGDIAEGYSVSREKKESFPLTVTSAQKNPTAFYLCASSMDRDLYEQYFGPGTRLTVT.